These 17 T cell receptor beta chains came from one sample sequenced in a study of shared clonotypes between healthy human individuals. Assay used: immunoSEQ multiplex PCR; TCRdb lists only in-frame clones, some missing. The sample carries millions of clones, over 85% recorded once. The sample comprised naive CD4+ T cells sorted from blood. The subset: CD45RA+ positively selected. The receptors come from a man between 18 and 29 years old in good health.

About this clone: The same CDR3 also results from other DNA sequences found in this sample. The chain employs TRBV11-2 and TRBJ2-3; D may be TRBD1 (6 bases). V dropped 3 bases and J dropped 0 bases, with 10 bases sitting between them. This CDR3 spans 15 amino acids. In germline, CDR1 is SGHAT, CDR2 FQNNGV. CDR3 loop: CASSLTGTSTDTQYF. In DNA, the CDR3 is TGTGCCAGCAGCTTGACAGGAACTAGCACAGATACGCAGTATTTT. The whole variable domain, remainder taken from reference TRBV11-2 and TRBJ2-3, is EAGVAQSPRYKIIEKRQSVAFWCNPISGHATLYWYQQILGQGPKLLIQFQNNGVVDDSQLPKDRFSAERLKGVDSTLKIQPAKLEDSAVYLCASSLTGTSTDTQYFGPGTRLTVL.

As for this clone: The same CDR3 is also encoded by other DNA sequences in this sample. This chain joins TRBV6-4 and TRBJ1-1; weak D call: TRBD1 (6 bases). Germline V gene data show CDR1 as MRHNA and CDR2 as SNTAGT. The CDR3 is 13 amino acids. The ends were cut back, 3 bases at V and 4 bases at J, with 9 bases in the middle. Here the CDR3 DNA reads TGTGCCAGCAGTGAACAGGGCGGCACTGAAGCTTTCTTT. It encodes CASSEQGGTEAFF.

This chain links TRBV5-1 with TRBJ1-2; 9 nucleotides agree with TRBD1. The CDR3 contains 16 residues. J gave up 0 bases and V 0 bases, and 3 bases lay outside the gene matches. Germline V CDR1 and CDR2: SGHRS, YFSETQ. The DNA of the CDR3 is TGCGCCAGCAGCTTGGCCGGGACAGGGTCTAACTATGGCTACACCTTC. Protein product: CASSLAGTGSNYGYTF. Full variable domain (rest looked up from reference TRBV5-1 and TRBJ1-2): KAGVTQTPRYLIKTRGQQVTLSCSPISGHRSVSWYQQTPGQGLQFLFEYFSETQRNKGNFPGRFSGRQFSNSRSEMNVSTLELGDSALYLCASSLAGTGSNYGYTFGSGTRLTVV.

The chain couples TRBV27 to TRBJ1-6; D may be TRBD1 (6 bases). This CDR3 is built from 16 residues. V was clipped by 5 bases and J by 10 bases, with 21 bases between them. The germline gives CDR1 MNHEY, CDR2 SMNVEV (reference sequence). The CDR3 sequence: CASSLSQQGTGSPLHF. In DNA form, the CDR3 reads TGTGCCAGCAGTCTCTCGCAACAGGGAACAGGCTCACCCCTCCACTTT.

Notes on this clone: The sample has other DNA sequences that encode this CDR3 too. The chain couples TRBV9 to TRBJ1-2; D is ambiguous. The CDR3 runs to 14 residues. Germline V gives CDR1 SGDLS, CDR2 YYNGEE. V was clipped by 0 bases and J by 0 bases, with 6 bases between them. The CDR3 sequence is CASSVVGTNYGYTF. The CDR3 bases are TGTGCCAGCAGCGTAGTGGGGACTAACTATGGCTACACCTTC. Looking up the rest from reference TRBV9 and TRBJ1-2 gives the full variable domain: DSGVTQTPKHLITATGQRVTLRCSPRSGDLSVYWYQQSLDQGLQFLIQYYNGEERAKGNILERFSAQQFPDLHSELNLSSLELGDSALYFCASSVVGTNYGYTFGSGTRLTVV.

The gene calls are TRBV18 and TRBJ1-2, with D uncertain. Germline V lookup: CDR1 KGHSH, CDR2 LQKENI. This CDR3 contains 15 residues. V was trimmed by 3 bases and J by 0 bases, leaving 11 bases between them. In DNA form, the CDR3 reads TGTGCCAGCTCACCGACTCCCACTCCTAACTATGGCTACACCTTC. It is translated as CASSPTPTPNYGYTF. The whole variable domain, filled in from reference TRBV18 and TRBJ1-2, reads NAGVMQNPRHLVRRRGQEARLRCSPMKGHSHVYWYRQLPEEGLKFMVYLQKENIIDESGMPKERFSAEFPKEGPSILRIQQVVRGDSAAYFCASSPTPTPNYGYTFGSGTRLTVV.

This chain links TRBV10-2 with TRBJ1-1; D remains ambiguous. Germline V gene sequence: CDR1 WSHSY, CDR2 SAAADI. Deletions cut 1 base from V and 0 bases from J, with 9 bases between. The CDR3 is 15 amino acids. DNA of the CDR3: TGCGCCAGCAGTGAGTTCGGGCTTCTGAACACTGAAGCTTTCTTT. It encodes CASSEFGLLNTEAFF.

On this clone: Other DNA sequences of this sample code for an identical CDR3. The chain recombines TRBV5-4 with TRBJ2-7; 8 positions agree with TRBD1. The J segment lost 2 bases and the V segment lost 3 bases, leaving 4 bases of the junction unmatched. CDR3 length: 14 residues. Germline V gene lookup returns CDR1 SGHNT and CDR2 YYREEE (reference sequence). CDR3 coding DNA: TGTGCCAGCAGCTCGGGGACAGGCCCCTACGAGCAGTACTTC. This codes for CASSSGTGPYEQYF.

This chain connects TRBV18 to TRBJ2-3; 9 bases agree with TRBD2. Germline lookup yields CDR1 KGHSH and CDR2 LQKENI. The J segment lost 5 bases and the V segment lost 2 bases, leaving 8 bases of the junction unmatched. This CDR3 has 16 amino acids. CDR3 bases: TGTGCCAGCTCACCAACGGCTAGCGGGATCGGAGATACGCAGTATTTT. As protein: CASSPTASGIGDTQYF. The variable domain in full, completed from reference TRBV18 and TRBJ2-3, reads NAGVMQNPRHLVRRRGQEARLRCSPMKGHSHVYWYRQLPEEGLKFMVYLQKENIIDESGMPKERFSAEFPKEGPSILRIQQVVRGDSAAYFCASSPTASGIGDTQYFGPGTRLTVL.

The CDR3 region has the DNA TGCGCCAGCAGCTCGACTAGCGACTCCTACGAGCAGTACTTC. It encodes CASSSTSDSYEQYF. The chain couples TRBV5-1 to TRBJ2-7, with 8 nucleotides matching TRBD2. This CDR3 region has 14 residues. The V segment lost 3 bases and the J segment 0 bases; nucleotides outside the gene matches: 2. The germline V gene encodes CDR1 SGHRS and CDR2 YFSETQ.

With regard to this clone: Other DNA sequences in this specimen translate into the identical CDR3. The J gene is TRBJ2-7, the V gene TRBV5-4; D perhaps matches TRBD1 (6 bases). The CDR3 has 13 residues. V lost 4 bases, J lost 1 base, and 9 bases lay in between. CDR1 is SGHNT, CDR2 YYREEE, per germline (reference sequence). CDR3 protein: CASSLDRSYEQYF. The DNA for the CDR3 is TGTGCCAGCAGCCTGGACAGATCCTACGAGCAGTACTTC.

The V call is TRBV30, the J call TRBJ1-5; D not certain. CDR1 is GTSNPN and CDR2 is SVGIG in the germline V gene (reference sequence). Trimming left V 3 bases short and J 4 bases short, with 13 bases between. The CDR3 loop spans 14 amino acids. The DNA for the CDR3 is TGTGCCTGGAGCGCGAGGATTGGTAATCAGCCCCAGCATTTT. As protein: CAWSARIGNQPQHF.

Here the CDR3 reads CASSPETTYNEQFF. The CDR3 nucleotides are TGTGCCAGCAGCCCCGAGACGACATACAATGAGCAGTTCTTC. This chain uses TRBV7-3 with TRBJ2-1; D call uncertain. V lost 5 bases to trimming and J lost 4 bases, with 12 bases between them. Germline V CDR1 and CDR2: SGHTA, FQGTGA. The CDR3 totals 14 residues.

A word on this clone: The sample has other DNA sequences that encode this CDR3 too. The rearrangement links TRBV18 to TRBJ2-7; a weak D match, TRBD1 (5 bases). Trimming shortened V by 1 base and J by 2 bases, and 9 bases separated the two germline ends. Per germline, CDR1 KGHSH and CDR2 LQKENI. CDR3 length: 14 amino acids. Here the CDR3 DNA reads TGTGCCAGCTCACCACGTGACAGAGCCTACGAGCAGTACTTC. The encoded protein is CASSPRDRAYEQYF.

The chain employs TRBV6-1 and TRBJ1-6, with 7 bases aligning to TRBD1. The CDR3 is 16 amino acids. Germline CDR1 is MNHNS and CDR2 is SASEGT. V gave up 4 bases and J gave up 5 bases; unmatched junction bases: 8. For the CDR3, the DNA is TGTGCCAGCAGTGGCCGCTACAGGGGAGATAATTCACCCCTCCACTTT. This sequence encodes CASSGRYRGDNSPLHF.

This clone is a singleton in its sample. The chain links TRBV10-1 to TRBJ2-5, with TRBD2 matching over 11 bases. This CDR3 region has 15 residues. Germline V gene sequence: CDR1 WNHNN, CDR2 SYGVQD (reference sequence). V shed 0 bases and J 3 bases; nucleotides not matched to a gene: 0. CDR3 sequence: CASSESTSGKETQYF. CDR3 nucleotides: TGCGCCAGCAGTGAGTCGACTAGCGGGAAAGAGACCCAGTACTTC.

The rearrangement uses TRBV18 and TRBJ2-1, with unresolved D. The CDR3 totals 15 residues. The V gene's germline CDR1 is KGHSH and CDR2 LQKENI. Deletions cut 4 bases from V and 0 bases from J, with 10 bases between. The CDR3 DNA is TGTGCCAGCTCACGGGCAGGCCGCTCCTACAATGAGCAGTTCTTC. Translated: CASSRAGRSYNEQFF.